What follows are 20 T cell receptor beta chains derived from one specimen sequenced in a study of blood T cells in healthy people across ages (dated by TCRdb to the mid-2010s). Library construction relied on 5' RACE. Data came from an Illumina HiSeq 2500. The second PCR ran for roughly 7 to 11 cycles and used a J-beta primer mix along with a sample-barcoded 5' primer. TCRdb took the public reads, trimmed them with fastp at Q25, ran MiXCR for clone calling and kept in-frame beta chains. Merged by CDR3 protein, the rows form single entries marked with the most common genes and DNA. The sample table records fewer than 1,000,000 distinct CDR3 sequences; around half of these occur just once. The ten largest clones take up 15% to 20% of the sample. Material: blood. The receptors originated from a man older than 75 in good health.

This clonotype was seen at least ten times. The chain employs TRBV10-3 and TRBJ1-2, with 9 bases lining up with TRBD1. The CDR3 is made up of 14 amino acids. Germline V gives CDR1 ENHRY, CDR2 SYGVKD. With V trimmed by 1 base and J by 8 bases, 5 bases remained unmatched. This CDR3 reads CAISEFRTGDGYTF. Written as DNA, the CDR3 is TGTGCCATCAGTGAGTTTAGGACAGGGGACGGCTACACCTTC.

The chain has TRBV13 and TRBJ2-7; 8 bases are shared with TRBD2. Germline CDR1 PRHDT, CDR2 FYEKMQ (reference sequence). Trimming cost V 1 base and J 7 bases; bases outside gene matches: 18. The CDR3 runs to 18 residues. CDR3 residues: CASSLAGKAGAAYNEQYF. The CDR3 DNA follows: TGTGCCAGCAGCTTAGCGGGAAAAGCGGGAGCGGCCTACAATGAGCAGTACTTC.

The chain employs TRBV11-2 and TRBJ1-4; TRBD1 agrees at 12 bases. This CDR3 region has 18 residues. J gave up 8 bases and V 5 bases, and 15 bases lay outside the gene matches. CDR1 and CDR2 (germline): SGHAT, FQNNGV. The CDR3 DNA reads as TGTGCCAGCAGCCTTCCGGGACAGGGGGCGCCGAGGAGGGAAAAACTGTTTTTT. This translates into CASSLPGQGAPRREKLFF.

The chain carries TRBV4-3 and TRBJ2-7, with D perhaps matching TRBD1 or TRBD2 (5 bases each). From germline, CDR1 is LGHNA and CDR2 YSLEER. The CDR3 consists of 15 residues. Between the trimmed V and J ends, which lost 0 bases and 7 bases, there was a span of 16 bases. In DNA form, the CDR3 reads TGCGCCAGCAGCCAAGAAGATGTTGGGGGTCTGGAGCAGTACTTC. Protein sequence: CASSQEDVGGLEQYF.

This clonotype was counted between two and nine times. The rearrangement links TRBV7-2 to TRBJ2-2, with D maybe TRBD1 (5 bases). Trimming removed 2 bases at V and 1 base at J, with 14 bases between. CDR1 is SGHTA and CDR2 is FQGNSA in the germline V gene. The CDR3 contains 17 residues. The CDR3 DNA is TGTGCCAGCAGCTTATCCCCCCAGGGCTTGAACACCGGGGAGCTGTTTTTT. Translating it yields CASSLSPQGLNTGELFF.

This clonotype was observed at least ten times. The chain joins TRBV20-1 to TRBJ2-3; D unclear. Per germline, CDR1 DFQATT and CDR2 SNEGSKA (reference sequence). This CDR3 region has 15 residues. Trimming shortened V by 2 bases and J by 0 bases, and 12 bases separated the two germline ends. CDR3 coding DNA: TGCAGTGCTAGAACCTGGCGGCTAAGCACAGATACGCAGTATTTT. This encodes CSARTWRLSTDTQYF.

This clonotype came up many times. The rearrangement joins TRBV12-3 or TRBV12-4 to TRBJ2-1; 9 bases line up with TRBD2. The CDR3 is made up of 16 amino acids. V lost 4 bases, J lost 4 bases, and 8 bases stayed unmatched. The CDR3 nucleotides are TGTGCCAGCAGTTCCTCCTGGCGGGAGGGTTACAATGAGCAGTTCTTC. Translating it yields CASSSSWREGYNEQFF.

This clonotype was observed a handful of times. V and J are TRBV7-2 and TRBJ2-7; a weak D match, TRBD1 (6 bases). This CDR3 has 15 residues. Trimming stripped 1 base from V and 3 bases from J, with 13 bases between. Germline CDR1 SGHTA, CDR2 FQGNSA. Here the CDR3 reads CASSLGQGTVYEQYF. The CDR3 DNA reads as TGTGCCAGCAGCTTAGGGCAGGGGACGGTCTACGAGCAGTACTTC.

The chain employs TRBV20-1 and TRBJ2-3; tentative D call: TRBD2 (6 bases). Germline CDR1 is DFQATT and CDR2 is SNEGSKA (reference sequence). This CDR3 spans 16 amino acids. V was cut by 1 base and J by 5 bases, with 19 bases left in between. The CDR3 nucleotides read TGCAGTGCTAGAGGGGCTGGGGGGAGTACAGGAGATACGCAGTATTTT. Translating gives CSARGAGGSTGDTQYF.

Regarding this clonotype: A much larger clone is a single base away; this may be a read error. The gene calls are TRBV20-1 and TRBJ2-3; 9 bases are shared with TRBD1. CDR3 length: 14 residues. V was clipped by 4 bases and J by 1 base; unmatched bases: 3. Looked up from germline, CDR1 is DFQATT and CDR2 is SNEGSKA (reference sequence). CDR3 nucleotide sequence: TGCAGTGCTACGGGACAGGGTGGCACAGATACGCAGTATTTT. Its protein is CSATGQGGTDTQYF.

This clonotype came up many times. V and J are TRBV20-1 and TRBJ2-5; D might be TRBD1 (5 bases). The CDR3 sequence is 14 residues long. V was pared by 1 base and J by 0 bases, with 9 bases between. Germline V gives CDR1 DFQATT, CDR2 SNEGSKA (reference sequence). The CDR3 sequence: CSARVTGDQETQYF. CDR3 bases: TGCAGTGCTAGAGTTACAGGCGACCAAGAGACCCAGTACTTC.

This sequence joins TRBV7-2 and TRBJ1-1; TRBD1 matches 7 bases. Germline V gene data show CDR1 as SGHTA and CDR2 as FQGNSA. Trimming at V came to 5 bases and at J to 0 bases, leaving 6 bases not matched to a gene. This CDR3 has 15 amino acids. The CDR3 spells CASSRRGQLNTEAFF. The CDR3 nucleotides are TGTGCCAGCAGCCGACGGGGACAGTTGAACACTGAAGCTTTCTTT.

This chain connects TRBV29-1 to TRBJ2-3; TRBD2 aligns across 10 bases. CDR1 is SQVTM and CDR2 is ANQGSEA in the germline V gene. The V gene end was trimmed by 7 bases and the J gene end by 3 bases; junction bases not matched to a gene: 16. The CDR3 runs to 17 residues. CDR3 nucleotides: TGCAGCGCCACTCCTAGCGGGGGCGCCTCCCGGACAGATACGCAGTATTTT. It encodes CSATPSGGASRTDTQYF.

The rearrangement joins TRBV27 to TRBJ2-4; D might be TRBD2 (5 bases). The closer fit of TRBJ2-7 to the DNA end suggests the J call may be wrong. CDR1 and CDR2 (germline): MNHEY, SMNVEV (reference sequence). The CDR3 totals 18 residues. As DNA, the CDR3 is TGTGCCAGCAGTTTTGCTGCCCCCAGAGGCACCACGGGGAACGAGCAGTACTTC. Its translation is CASSFAAPRGTTGNEQYF.

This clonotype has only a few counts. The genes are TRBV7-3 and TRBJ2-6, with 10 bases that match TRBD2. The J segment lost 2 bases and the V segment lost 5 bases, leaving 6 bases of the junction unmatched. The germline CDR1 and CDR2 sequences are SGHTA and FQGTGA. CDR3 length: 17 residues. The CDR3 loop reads CASSLRGTSAGANVLTF. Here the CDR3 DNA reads TGTGCCAGCAGCCTAAGGGGGACTAGCGCTGGGGCCAACGTCCTGACTTTC.

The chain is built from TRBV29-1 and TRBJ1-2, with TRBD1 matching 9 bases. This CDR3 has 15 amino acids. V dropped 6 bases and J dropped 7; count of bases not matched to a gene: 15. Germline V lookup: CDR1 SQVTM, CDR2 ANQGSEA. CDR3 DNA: TGCAGCGTCCTCCGGGACAGGGTCCGGAAGATTGGCTACACCTTC. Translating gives CSVLRDRVRKIGYTF.

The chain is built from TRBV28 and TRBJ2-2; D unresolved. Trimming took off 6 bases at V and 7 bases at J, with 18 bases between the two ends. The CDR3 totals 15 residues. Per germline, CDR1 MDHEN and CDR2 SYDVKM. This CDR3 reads CASSNRPTRGGELFF. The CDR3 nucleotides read TGTGCCAGCAGCAACCGGCCAACGCGCGGCGGGGAGCTGTTTTTT.

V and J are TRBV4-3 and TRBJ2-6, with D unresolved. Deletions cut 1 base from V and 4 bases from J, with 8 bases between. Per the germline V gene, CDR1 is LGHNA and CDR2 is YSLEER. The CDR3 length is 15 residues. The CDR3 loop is CASSQGMAGANVLTF. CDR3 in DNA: TGCGCCAGCAGCCAAGGTATGGCAGGGGCCAACGTCCTGACTTTC.

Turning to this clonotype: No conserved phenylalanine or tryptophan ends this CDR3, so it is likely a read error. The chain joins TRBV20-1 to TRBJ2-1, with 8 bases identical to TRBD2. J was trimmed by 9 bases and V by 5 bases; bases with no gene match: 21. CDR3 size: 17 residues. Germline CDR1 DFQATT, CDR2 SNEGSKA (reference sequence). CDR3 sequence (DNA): TGCAGTGCTCCTGACCCCAGCGGGAGTGCTCAGAGGAGTGAGCAGTTCTCC. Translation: CSAPDPSGSAQRSEQFS.

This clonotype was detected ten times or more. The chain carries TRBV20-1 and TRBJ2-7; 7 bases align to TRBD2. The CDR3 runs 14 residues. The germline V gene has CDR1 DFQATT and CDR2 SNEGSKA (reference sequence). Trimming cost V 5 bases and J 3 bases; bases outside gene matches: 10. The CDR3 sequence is CSALTSRRFYEQYF. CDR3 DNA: TGCAGTGCTTTGACTAGCCGTCGATTCTACGAGCAGTACTTC.